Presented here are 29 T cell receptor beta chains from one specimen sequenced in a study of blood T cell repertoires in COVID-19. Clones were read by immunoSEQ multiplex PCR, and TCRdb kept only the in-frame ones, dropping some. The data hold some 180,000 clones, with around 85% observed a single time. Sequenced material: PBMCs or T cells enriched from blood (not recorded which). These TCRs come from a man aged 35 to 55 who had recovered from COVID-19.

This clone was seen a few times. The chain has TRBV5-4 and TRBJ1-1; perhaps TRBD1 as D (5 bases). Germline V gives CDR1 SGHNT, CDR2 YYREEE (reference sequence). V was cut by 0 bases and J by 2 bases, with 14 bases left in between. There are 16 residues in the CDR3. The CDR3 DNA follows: TGTGCCAGCAGCTTGGAGGCGGCAGGGATCAACACTGAAGCTTTCTTT. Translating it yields CASSLEAAGINTEAFF.

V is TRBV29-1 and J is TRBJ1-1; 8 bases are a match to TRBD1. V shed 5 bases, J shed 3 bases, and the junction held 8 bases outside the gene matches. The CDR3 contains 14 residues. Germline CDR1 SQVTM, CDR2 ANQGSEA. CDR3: CSVQPGQAYTEAFF. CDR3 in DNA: TGCAGCGTTCAGCCGGGACAGGCGTACACTGAAGCTTTCTTT. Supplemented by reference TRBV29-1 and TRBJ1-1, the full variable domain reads SAVISQKPSRDICQRGTSLTIQCQVDSQVTMMFWYRQQPGQSLTLIATANQGSEATYESGFVIDKFPISRPNLTFSTLTVSNMSPEDSSIYLCSVQPGQAYTEAFFGQGTRLTVV.

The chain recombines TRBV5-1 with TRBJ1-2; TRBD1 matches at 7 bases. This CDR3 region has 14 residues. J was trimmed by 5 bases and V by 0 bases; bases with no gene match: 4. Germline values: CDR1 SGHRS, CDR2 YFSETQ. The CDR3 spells CASSLGQGEYGYTF. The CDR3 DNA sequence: TGCGCCAGCAGCTTGGGCCAGGGGGAGTATGGCTACACCTTC.

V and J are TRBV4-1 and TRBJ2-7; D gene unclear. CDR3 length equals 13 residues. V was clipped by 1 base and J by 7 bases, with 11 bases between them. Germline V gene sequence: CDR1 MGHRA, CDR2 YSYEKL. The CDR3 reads CASSQANSLEQYF. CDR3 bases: TGCGCCAGCAGCCAAGCGAACAGCCTTGAGCAGTACTTC.

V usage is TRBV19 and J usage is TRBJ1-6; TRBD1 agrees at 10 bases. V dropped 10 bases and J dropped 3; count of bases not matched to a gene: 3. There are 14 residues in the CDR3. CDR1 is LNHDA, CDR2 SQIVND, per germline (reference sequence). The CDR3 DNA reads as TGTGCCACCTGGGACAGGGGCTATAATTCACCCCTCCACTTT. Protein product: CATWDRGYNSPLHF.

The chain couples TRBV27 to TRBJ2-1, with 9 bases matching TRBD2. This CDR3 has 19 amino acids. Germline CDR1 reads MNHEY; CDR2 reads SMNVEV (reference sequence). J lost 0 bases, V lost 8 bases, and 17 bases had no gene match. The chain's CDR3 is CASLGGVSGSESSYNEQFF. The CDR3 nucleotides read TGTGCCAGCCTGGGAGGGGTTAGCGGGAGCGAAAGCTCCTACAATGAGCAGTTCTTC.

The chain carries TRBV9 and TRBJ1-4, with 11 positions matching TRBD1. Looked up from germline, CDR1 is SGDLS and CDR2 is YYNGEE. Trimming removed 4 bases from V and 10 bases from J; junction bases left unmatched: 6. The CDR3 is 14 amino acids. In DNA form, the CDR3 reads TGTGCCAGCAGCAAGGGACAGGGGGATGGAAAACTGTTTTTT. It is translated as CASSKGQGDGKLFF.

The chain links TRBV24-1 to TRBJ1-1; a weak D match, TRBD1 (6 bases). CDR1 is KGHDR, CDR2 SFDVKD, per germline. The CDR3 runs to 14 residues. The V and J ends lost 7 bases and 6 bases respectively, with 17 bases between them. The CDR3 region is CATSPQGNSAEAFF. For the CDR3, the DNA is TGTGCCACCAGCCCTCAGGGGAACAGTGCTGAAGCTTTCTTT.

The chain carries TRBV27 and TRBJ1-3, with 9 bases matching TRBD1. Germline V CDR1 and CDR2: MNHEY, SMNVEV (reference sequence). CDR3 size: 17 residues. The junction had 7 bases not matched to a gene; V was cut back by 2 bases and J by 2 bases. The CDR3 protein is CASSLRGQGKAGNTIYF. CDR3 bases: TGTGCCAGCAGTTTACGAGGACAGGGGAAAGCTGGAAACACCATATATTTT.

The DNA for the CDR3 is TGTGCCAGCAGCTTAGGATTGTCGGCAGGGGGGTCAGATACGCAGTATTTT. This encodes CASSLGLSAGGSDTQYF. The chain has TRBV11-3 and TRBJ2-3; a weak D match, TRBD1 (7 bases). CDR3 length equals 17 residues. The ends were cut back, 1 base at V and 4 bases at J, with 18 bases in the middle. Germline values: CDR1 SGHNT, CDR2 YENEEA.

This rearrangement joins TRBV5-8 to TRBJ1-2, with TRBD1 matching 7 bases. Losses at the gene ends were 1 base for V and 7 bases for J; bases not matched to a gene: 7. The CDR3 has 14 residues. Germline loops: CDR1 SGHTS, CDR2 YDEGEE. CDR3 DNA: TGTGCCAGCAGCTTGAGAGGGGGCGCGTCTGGCTACACCTTC. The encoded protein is CASSLRGGASGYTF.

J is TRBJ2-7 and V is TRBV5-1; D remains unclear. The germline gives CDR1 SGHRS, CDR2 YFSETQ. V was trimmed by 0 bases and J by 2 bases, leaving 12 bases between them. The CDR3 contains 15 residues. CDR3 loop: CASSLGAGETYEQYF. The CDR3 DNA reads TGCGCCAGCAGCTTGGGGGCAGGCGAGACCTACGAGCAGTACTTC.

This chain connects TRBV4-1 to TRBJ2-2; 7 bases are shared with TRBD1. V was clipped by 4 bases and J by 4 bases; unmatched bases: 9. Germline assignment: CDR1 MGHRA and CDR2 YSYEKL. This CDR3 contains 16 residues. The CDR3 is CASSRQGDSSTGELFF. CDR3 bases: TGCGCCAGCAGCCGGCAGGGGGACAGTAGCACCGGGGAGCTGTTTTTT.

The CDR3 protein is CASSLHTGGGEAFF. The DNA of the CDR3 is TGTGCCAGCAGCCTCCACACGGGGGGAGGAGAAGCTTTCTTT. The chain is built from TRBV9 and TRBJ1-1, with D possibly matching TRBD1 (5 bases). Germline CDR1 reads SGDLS; CDR2 reads YYNGEE. V lost 4 bases, J lost 8 bases, and 18 bases lay in between. The CDR3 sequence is 14 residues long.

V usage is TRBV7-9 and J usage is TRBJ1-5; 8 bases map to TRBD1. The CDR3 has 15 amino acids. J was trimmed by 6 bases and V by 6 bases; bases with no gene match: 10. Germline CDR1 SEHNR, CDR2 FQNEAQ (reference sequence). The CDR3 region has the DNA TGTGCCAGCAGTCAGGGGGCTGAGGGTGGTCAGCCCCAGCATTTT. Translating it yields CASSQGAEGGQPQHF. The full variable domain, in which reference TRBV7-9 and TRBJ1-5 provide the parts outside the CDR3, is DTGVSQNPRHKITKRGQNVTFRCDPISEHNRLYWYRQTLGQGPEFLTYFQNEAQLEKSRLLSDRFSAERPKGSFSTLEIQRTEQGDSAMYLCASSQGAEGGQPQHFGDGTRLSIL.

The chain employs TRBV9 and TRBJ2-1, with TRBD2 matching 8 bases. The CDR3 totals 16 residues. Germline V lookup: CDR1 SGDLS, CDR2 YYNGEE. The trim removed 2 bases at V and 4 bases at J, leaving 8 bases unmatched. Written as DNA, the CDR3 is TGTGCCAGCAGCGTGACGGGACTAGAGATTTACAATGAGCAGTTCTTC. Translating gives CASSVTGLEIYNEQFF.

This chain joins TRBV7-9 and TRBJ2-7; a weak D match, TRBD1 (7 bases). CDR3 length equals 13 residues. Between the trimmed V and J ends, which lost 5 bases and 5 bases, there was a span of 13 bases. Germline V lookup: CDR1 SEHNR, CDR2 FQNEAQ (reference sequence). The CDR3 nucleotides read TGTGCCAGCAGCAGGAGGGACAGCCACGAGCAGTACTTC. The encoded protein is CASSRRDSHEQYF.

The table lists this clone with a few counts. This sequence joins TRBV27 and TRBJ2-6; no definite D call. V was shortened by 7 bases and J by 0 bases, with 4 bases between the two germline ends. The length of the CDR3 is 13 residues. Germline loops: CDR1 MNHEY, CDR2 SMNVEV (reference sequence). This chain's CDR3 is CASTSSGANVLTF. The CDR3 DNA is TGTGCCAGCACTAGCTCTGGGGCCAACGTCCTGACTTTC. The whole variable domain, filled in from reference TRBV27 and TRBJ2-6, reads EAQVTQNPRYLITVTGKKLTVTCSQNMNHEYMSWYRQDPGLGLRQIYYSMNVEVTDKGDVPEGYKVSRKEKRNFPLILESPSPNQTSLYFCASTSSGANVLTFGAGSRLTVL.

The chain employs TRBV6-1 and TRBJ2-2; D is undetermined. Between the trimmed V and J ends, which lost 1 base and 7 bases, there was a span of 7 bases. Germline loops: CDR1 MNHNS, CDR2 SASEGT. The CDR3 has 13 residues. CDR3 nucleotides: TGTGCCAGCAGTGAAGTTGGGCGCGGGGAGCTGTTTTTT. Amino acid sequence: CASSEVGRGELFF.

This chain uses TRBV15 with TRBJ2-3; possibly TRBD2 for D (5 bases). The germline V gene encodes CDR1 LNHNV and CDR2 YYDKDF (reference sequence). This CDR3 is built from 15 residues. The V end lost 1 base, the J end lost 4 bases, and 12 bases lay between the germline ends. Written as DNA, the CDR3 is TGTGCCACCAGCAGAGTCCTAGCTCAGGCAGATACGCAGTATTTT. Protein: CATSRVLAQADTQYF.

The CDR3 here is CASSQGVNSPLHF. DNA for the CDR3: TGTGCCAGCTCGCAGGGCGTAAATTCACCCCTCCACTTT. This sequence joins TRBV5-6 and TRBJ1-6; the D gene is possibly TRBD1 (5 bases). CDR3 length: 13 amino acids. The germline CDR1 and CDR2 sequences are SGHDT and YYEEEE. Trimming left V 7 bases short and J 7 bases short, with 12 bases between.

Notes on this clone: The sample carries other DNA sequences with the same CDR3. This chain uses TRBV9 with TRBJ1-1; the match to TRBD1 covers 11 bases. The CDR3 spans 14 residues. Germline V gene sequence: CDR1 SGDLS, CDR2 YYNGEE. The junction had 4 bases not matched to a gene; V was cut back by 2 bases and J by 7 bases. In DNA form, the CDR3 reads TGTGCCAGCAGCGTCGGACAGGGGGCTTTTGAAGCTTTCTTT. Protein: CASSVGQGAFEAFF.

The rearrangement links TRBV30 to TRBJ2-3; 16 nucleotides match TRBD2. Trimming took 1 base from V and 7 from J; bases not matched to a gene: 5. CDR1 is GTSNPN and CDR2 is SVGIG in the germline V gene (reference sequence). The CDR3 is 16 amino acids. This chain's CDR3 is CAWSAGTSGRGNTQYF. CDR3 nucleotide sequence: TGTGCCTGGAGTGCAGGGACTAGCGGGAGGGGGAATACGCAGTATTTT.

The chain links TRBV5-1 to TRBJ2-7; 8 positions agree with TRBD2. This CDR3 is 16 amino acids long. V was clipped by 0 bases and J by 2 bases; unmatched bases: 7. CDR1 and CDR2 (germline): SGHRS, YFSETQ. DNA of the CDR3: TGCGCCAGCAGCTTGGTGGGACTAGAAGGGCCCTACGAGCAGTACTTC. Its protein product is CASSLVGLEGPYEQYF.

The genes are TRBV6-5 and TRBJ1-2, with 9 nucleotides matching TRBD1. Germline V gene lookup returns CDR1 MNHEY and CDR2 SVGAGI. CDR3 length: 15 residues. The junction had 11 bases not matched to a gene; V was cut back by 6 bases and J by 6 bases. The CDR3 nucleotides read TGTGCCAGCAGACCTTCCGGGACAGGGTTCGATGGCTACACCTTC. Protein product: CASRPSGTGFDGYTF.

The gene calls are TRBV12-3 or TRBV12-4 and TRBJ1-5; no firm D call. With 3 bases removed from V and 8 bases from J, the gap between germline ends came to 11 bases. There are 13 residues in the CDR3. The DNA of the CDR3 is TGTGCCAGCAGTTTTGGAGGGATGGAGCCCCAGCATTTT. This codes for CASSFGGMEPQHF.

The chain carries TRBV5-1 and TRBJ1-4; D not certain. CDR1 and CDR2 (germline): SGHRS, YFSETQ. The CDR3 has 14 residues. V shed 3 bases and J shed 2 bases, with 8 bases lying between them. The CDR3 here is CASSSGRTNEKLFF. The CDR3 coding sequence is TGCGCCAGCAGCTCCGGTCGTACTAATGAAAAACTGTTTTTT.

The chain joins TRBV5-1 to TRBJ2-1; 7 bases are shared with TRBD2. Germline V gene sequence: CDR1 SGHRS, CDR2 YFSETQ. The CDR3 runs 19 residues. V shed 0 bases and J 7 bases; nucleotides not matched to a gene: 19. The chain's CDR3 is CASSLGTGGRTLYSNEQFF. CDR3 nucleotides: TGCGCCAGCAGCTTGGGAACGGGGGGTCGGACCCTATATTCAAATGAGCAGTTCTTC.

The CDR3 DNA is TGTGCCAGCTGTACAGGGAAGGGCTACGAGCAGTACTTC. It is translated as CASCTGKGYEQYF. The chain couples TRBV28 to TRBJ2-7, with D maybe TRBD1 (6 bases). V lost 8 bases, J lost 3 bases, and 14 bases lay in between. The CDR3 sequence is 13 residues long. Per the germline V gene, CDR1 is MDHEN and CDR2 is SYDVKM. Based on the CDR3 plus reference TRBV28 and TRBJ2-7, the full variable domain is DVKVTQSSRYLVKRTGEKVFLECVQDMDHENMFWYRQDPGLGLRLIYFSYDVKMKEKGDIPEGYSVSREKKERFSLILESASTNQTSMYLCASCTGKGYEQYFGPGTRLTVT.